This T cell receptor beta chain stems from a study of blood T cells in healthy people across ages (dated by TCRdb to between 2014 and 2017). Study-wide context: In model experiments, template switching captured about one uniquely barcoded TCR beta cDNA molecule for every two T cells. Four age groups were formed from the donors: young (average about 16 years), middle-aged (approximately 39), aged (under 70) and long-lived (approximately 80). Age-related changes in TCR beta repertoire diversity were measured in the study by deep sequencing normalized with unique cDNA molecular identifiers. To avoid experimental bias, donors of different ages were spread randomly across the sequencing lanes. The study analyzed two additional independent replicas of 1 million unique cDNA reads from the same blood draw for two donors, one aged 18 to 29 and one aged 80 or older.

Study-wide findings and limitations: Because donor CMV infection status was unknown, age-related changes in expanded clonotypes were potentially confounded. The percentage of naive T cells measured by flow cytometry correlated strongly with observed TCR beta diversity. Conclusive comparison of naive and antigen-experienced compartments was prevented by the profiling of bulk unsorted PBMCs. The long-lived group showed more naive CD4+ T cells, fewer expanded clones and increased TCR diversity than the aged group, suggesting age selection. Estimates of total diversity based on one million sequenced T cells were regarded as lower bounds and as underestimates. As age increased, observed TCR beta diversity per million T cells dropped in a roughly linear way, and a significant reduction was already evident by age about 40.

In this sample, this clonotype turned up a few times. Its antigen is unknown. No base quality values were provided; no much bigger clone lies one nucleotide off. Systemically healthy Caucasian individuals from Russia, around 38 in total and aged about 6 to 90 years, were included as donors. Around 10 milliliters of peripheral blood were drawn from each donor into EDTA-treated Vacutainer tubes. Ficoll-Paque density-gradient centrifugation was used to isolate PBMCs, with at least 6 million per sample. Trizol reagent was used to extract total RNA from PBMCs, with at least 5 micrograms per sample. Naive CD45RAhigh/CD27high T cell percentages were measured by flow cytometry on a PBMC aliquot from every donor. From the germline V gene, CDR1 is LGHNT and CDR2 is FRNRAP. Cut back by 3 bases and 6 bases, the V and J ends lie 5 bases apart. From its cysteine to its phenylalanine, the CDR3 spans 11 amino acids. Kept here is only the CDR3 DNA, which spans 33 bases and is read in frame from base 1.

Library generation was performed with 5' RACE. The data were produced on an Illumina HiSeq 2500. The second PCR ran for about 7 to 11 cycles and used a J-beta primer mix along with a sample-barcoded 5' primer. A unique molecular identifier was introduced onto each TCR beta cDNA molecule by a template-switch 5' adaptor carrying 12 random nucleotides. Each sample yielded at least 2.5 million CDR3-containing paired-end reads. First-strand cDNA synthesis was performed from all RNA using the Mint cDNA synthesis kit, with priming by a TRBC-specific oligonucleotide. After uracil-DNA glycosylase treatment, a first 18-cycle PCR used universal primers M1SS and BC2_uni_R on all cDNA. The paper's processing steps were these. Each sample was normalized by randomly selecting 1 million high-quality reads, each carrying a distinct molecular identifier. Instead of being binned into consensus sequences, reads that shared molecular identifiers were thrown out. MiTCR, with a Q25 quality threshold and the strictest error-elimination algorithm, was used for CDR3 identification, clonotype clustering and error correction. A nonparametric unseen species model with Euler transformation was used to estimate a lower bound on total TCR beta diversity. The public reads were reanalyzed by TCRdb: fastp trimming at Q25, MiXCR alignment, in-frame beta chains only. Rows merge per CDR3 protein into single entries with the most common DNA and genes. Here the V and J calls rest on TCRdb's processing, not on the authors' analysis. This sample comprises hundreds of thousands of distinct CDR3 sequences, 56% of them detected only once. The ten largest clones add up to more than 25% of the sample.

The rearrangement joined TRBV12-5 to TRBJ2-5, with no D gene named confidently. The receptor was derived from a man between 35 and 55 years old in good health. What was sequenced was blood. The CDR3 protein is CASGLVQTQYF. The sequenced DNA: TGTGCTAGTGGTTTAGTACAGACCCAGTACTTC.